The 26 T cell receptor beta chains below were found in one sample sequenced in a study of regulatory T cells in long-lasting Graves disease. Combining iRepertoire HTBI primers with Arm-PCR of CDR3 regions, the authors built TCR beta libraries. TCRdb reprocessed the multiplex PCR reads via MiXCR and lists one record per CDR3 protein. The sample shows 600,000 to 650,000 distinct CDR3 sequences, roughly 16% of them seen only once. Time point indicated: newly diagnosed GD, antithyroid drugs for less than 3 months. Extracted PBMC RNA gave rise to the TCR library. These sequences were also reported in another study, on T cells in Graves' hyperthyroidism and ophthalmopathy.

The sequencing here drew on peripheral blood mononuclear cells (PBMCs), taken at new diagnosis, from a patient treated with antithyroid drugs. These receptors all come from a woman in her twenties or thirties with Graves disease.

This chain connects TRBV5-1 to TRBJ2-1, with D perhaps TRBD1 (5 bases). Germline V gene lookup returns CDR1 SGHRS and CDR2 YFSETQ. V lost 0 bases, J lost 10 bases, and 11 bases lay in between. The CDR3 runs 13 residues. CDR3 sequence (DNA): TGCGCCAGCAGCTTGGAGGGGTGGAACGAGCAGTTCTTC. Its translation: CASSLEGWNEQFF. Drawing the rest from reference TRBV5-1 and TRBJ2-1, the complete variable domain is KAGVTQTPRYLIKTRGQQVTLSCSPISGHRSVSWYQQTPGQGLQFLFEYFSETQRNKGNFPGRFSGRQFSNSRSEMNVSTLELGDSALYLCASSLEGWNEQFFGPGTRLTVL.

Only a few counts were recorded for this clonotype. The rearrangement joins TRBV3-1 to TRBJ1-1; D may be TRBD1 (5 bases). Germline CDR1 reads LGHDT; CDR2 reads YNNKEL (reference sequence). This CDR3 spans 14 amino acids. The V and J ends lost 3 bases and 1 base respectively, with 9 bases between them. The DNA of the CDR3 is TGTGCCAGCAGCCAGGGGCGGGAGAACACTGAAGCTTTCTTT. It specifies CASSQGRENTEAFF.

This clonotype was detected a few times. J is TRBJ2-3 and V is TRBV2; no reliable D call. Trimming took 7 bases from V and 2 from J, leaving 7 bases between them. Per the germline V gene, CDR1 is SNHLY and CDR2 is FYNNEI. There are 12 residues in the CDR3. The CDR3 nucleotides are TGTGCCAGCAACTTATACACAGATACGCAGTATTTT. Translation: CASNLYTDTQYF.

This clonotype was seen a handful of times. Here the CDR3 DNA reads TGTGCCAGTCGCCGGGACACCCTAGGGCCCTCTGGGGCCAACGTCCTGACTTTC. It is translated as CASRRDTLGPSGANVLTF. The chain couples TRBV27 to TRBJ2-6; D may be TRBD1 (6 bases). Germline V lookup: CDR1 MNHEY, CDR2 SMNVEV (reference sequence). The CDR3 has 18 amino acids. Between the trimmed V and J ends, which lost 9 bases and 0 bases, there was a span of 21 bases.

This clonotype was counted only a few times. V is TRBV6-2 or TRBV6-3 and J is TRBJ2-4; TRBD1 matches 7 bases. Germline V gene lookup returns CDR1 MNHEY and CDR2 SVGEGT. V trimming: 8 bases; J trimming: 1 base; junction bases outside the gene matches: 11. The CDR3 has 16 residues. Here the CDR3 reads CASSVRGRDAKNIQYF. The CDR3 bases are TGTGCCAGCTCGGTCAGGGGGAGAGATGCCAAAAACATTCAGTACTTC.

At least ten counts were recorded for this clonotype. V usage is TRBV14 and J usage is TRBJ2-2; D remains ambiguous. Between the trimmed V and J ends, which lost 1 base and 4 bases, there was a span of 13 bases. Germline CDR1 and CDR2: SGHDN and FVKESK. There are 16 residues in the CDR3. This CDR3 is CASSQGTASSTGELFF. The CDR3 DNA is TGTGCCAGCAGCCAAGGGACCGCGTCGAGCACCGGGGAGCTGTTTTTT.

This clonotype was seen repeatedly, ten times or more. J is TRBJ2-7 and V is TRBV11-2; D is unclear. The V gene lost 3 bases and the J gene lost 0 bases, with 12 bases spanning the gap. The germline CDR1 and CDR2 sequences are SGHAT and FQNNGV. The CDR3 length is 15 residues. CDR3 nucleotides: TGTGCCAGCAGCTTCTTGGGTGACCCCTCCTACGAGCAGTACTTC. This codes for CASSFLGDPSYEQYF.

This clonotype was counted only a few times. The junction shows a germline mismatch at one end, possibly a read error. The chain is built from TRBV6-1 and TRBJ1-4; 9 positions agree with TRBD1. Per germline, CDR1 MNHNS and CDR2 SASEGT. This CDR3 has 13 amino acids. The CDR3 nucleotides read TGTGCCAGCAGGTTACAGGGGGCCCGGTTGCCGTACTTT. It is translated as CASRLQGARLPYF.

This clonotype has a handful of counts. CDR3 nucleotide sequence: TGTGCCAGCAGCCGGGGCAGGGGGACCGGGGAGCTGTTTTTT. Its translation is CASSRGRGTGELFF. The rearrangement links TRBV14 to TRBJ2-2; 7 positions match TRBD1. The germline V gene encodes CDR1 SGHDN and CDR2 FVKESK. The CDR3 is made up of 14 amino acids. The V gene end was trimmed by 4 bases and the J gene end by 5 bases; junction bases not matched to a gene: 4. Together with reference TRBV14 and TRBJ2-2, the CDR3 gives the full variable domain: EAGVTQFPSHSVIEKGQTVTLRCDPISGHDNLYWYRRVMGKEIKFLLHFVKESKQDESGMPNNRFLAERTGGTYSTLKVQPAELEDSGVYFCASSRGRGTGELFFGEGSRLTVL.

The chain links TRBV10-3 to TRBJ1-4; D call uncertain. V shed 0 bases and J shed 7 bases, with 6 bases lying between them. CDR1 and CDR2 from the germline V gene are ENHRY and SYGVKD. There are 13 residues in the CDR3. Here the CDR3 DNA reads TGTGCCATCAGTGAGTCTCGTGGTGAAAAACTGTTTTTT. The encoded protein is CAISESRGEKLFF.

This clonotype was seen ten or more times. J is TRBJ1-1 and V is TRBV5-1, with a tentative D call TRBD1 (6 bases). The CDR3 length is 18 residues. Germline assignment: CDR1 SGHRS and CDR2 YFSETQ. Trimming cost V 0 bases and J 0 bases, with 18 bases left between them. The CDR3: CASSLAEGGYGMNTEAFF. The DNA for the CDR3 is TGCGCCAGCAGCTTGGCCGAGGGGGGATACGGAATGAACACTGAAGCTTTCTTT.

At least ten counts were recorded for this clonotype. DNA for the CDR3: TGTGCCAGCAGTTACTTGCCGGACAGCTACGAGCAGTACTTC. It is translated as CASSYLPDSYEQYF. The V and J genes are TRBV6-5 and TRBJ2-7, with D tentatively TRBD1 (6 bases). V lost 1 base, J lost 3 bases, and 10 bases lay in between. Germline V lookup: CDR1 MNHEY, CDR2 SVGAGI. The CDR3 has 14 amino acids.

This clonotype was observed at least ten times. Written as DNA, the CDR3 is TGTGCCAGCAGTTTAGCGACCAGTCACGAGCAGTACTTC. It is translated as CASSLATSHEQYF. The chain employs TRBV12-3 or TRBV12-4 and TRBJ2-7, with D unclear. Trimming took off 0 bases at V and 5 bases at J, with 8 bases between the two ends. The CDR3 runs 13 residues.

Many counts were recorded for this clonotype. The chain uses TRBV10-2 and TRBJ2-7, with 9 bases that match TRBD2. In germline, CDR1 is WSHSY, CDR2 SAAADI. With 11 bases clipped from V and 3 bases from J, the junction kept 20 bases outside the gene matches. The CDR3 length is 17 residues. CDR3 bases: TGCGCCGCACAGGATTCAAGTAGCGGGAGTGGGCGCTACGAGCAGTACTTC. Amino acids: CAAQDSSSGSGRYEQYF.

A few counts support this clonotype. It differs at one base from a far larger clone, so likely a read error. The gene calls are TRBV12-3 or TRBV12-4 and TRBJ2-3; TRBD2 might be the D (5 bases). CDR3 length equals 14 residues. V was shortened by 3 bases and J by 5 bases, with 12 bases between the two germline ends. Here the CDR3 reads CASSFGGSGDTQYF. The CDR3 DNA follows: TGTGCCAGCAGTTTCGGCGGGTCGGGAGATACGCAGTATTTT.

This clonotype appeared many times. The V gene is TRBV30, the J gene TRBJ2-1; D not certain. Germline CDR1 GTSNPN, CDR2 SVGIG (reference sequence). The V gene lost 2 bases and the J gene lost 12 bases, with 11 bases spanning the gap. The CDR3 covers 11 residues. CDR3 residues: CAWSLSVGQFF. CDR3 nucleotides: TGTGCCTGGAGTCTCTCCGTGGGGCAGTTCTTC.

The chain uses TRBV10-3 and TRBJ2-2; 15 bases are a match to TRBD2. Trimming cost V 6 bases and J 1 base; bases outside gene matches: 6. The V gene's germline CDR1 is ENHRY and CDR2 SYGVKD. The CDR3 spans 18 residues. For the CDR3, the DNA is TGTGCCATCAGAGGACTAGCGGGAGGGCCAGGGAACACCGGGGAGCTGTTTTTT. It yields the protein CAIRGLAGGPGNTGELFF.

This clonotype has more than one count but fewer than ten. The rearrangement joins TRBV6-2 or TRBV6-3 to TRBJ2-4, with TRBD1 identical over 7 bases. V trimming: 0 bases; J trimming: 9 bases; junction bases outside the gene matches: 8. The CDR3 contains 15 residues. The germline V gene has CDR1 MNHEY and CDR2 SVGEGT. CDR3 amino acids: CASSYSQGEIGIQYF. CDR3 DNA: TGTGCCAGCAGTTACTCGCAGGGGGAGATAGGCATTCAGTACTTC.

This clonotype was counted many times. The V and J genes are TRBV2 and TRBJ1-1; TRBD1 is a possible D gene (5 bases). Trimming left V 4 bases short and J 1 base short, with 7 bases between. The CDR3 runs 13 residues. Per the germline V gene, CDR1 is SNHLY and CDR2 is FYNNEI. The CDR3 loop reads CASSGTSNTEAFF. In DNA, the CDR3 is TGTGCCAGCAGTGGGACATCGAACACTGAAGCTTTCTTT.

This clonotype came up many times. The CDR3 DNA follows: TGTGCCAGCAGGGTCGAGGGGGCTGAAGCTTTCTTT. It specifies CASRVEGAEAFF. V usage is TRBV28 and J usage is TRBJ1-1; D is perhaps TRBD1 (6 bases). The V and J ends lost 6 bases and 6 bases respectively, with 11 bases between them. The CDR3 consists of 12 residues. Germline V lookup: CDR1 MDHEN, CDR2 SYDVKM.

CDR3 sequence reads: CASPEPQHF. CDR3 bases: TGTGCCAGCCCGGAGCCCCAGCATTTT. This chain links TRBV6-1 with TRBJ1-5; D gene uncertain. With 8 bases removed from V and 8 bases from J, the gap between germline ends came to 4 bases. The germline V gene encodes CDR1 MNHNS and CDR2 SASEGT. The CDR3 covers 9 residues.

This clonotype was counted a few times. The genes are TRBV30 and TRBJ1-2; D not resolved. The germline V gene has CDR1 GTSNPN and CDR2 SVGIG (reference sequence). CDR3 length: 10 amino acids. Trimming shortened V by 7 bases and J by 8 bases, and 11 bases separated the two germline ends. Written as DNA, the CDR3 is TGTGCCTCCAGGTCTCGGGGCTACACCTTC. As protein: CASRSRGYTF. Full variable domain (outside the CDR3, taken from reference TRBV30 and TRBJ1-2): SQTIHQWPATLVQPVGSPLSLECTVEGTSNPNLYWYRQAAGRGLQLLFYSVGIGQISSEVPQNLSASRPQDRQFILSSKKLLLSDSGFYLCASRSRGYTFGSGTRLTVV.

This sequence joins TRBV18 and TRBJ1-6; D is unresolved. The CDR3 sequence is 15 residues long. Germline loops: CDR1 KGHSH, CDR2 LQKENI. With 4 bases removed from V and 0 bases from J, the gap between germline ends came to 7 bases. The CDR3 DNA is TGTGCCAGCTCACTCGAGAGCTCCTATAATTCACCCCTCCACTTT. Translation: CASSLESSYNSPLHF.

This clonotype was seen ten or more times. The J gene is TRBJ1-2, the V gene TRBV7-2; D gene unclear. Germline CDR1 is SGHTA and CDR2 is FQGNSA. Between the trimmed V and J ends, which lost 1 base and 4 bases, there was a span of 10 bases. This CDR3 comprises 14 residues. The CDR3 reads CASSLGLGPYGYTF. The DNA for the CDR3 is TGTGCCAGCAGCTTAGGGCTCGGACCCTATGGCTACACCTTC.

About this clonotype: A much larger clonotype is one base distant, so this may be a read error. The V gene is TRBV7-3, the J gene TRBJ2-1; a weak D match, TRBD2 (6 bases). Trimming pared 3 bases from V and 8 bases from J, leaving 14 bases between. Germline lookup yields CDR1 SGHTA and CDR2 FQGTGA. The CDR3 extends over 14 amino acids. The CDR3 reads CASSFTSSDDEQFF. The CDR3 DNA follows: TGTGCCAGCAGCTTTACATCTAGCGATGATGAGCAGTTCTTC.

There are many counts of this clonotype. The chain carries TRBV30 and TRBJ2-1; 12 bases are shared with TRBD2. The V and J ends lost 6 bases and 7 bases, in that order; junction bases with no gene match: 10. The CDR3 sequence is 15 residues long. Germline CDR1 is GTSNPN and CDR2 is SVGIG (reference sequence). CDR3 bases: TGTGCCTGCCCGAGGGGACTAGCGGGTCGAAATGAGCAGTTCTTC. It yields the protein CACPRGLAGRNEQFF. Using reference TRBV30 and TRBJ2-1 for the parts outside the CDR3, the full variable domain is SQTIHQWPATLVQPVGSPLSLECTVEGTSNPNLYWYRQAAGRGLQLLFYSVGIGQISSEVPQNLSASRPQDRQFILSSKKLLLSDSGFYLCACPRGLAGRNEQFFGPGTRLTVL.